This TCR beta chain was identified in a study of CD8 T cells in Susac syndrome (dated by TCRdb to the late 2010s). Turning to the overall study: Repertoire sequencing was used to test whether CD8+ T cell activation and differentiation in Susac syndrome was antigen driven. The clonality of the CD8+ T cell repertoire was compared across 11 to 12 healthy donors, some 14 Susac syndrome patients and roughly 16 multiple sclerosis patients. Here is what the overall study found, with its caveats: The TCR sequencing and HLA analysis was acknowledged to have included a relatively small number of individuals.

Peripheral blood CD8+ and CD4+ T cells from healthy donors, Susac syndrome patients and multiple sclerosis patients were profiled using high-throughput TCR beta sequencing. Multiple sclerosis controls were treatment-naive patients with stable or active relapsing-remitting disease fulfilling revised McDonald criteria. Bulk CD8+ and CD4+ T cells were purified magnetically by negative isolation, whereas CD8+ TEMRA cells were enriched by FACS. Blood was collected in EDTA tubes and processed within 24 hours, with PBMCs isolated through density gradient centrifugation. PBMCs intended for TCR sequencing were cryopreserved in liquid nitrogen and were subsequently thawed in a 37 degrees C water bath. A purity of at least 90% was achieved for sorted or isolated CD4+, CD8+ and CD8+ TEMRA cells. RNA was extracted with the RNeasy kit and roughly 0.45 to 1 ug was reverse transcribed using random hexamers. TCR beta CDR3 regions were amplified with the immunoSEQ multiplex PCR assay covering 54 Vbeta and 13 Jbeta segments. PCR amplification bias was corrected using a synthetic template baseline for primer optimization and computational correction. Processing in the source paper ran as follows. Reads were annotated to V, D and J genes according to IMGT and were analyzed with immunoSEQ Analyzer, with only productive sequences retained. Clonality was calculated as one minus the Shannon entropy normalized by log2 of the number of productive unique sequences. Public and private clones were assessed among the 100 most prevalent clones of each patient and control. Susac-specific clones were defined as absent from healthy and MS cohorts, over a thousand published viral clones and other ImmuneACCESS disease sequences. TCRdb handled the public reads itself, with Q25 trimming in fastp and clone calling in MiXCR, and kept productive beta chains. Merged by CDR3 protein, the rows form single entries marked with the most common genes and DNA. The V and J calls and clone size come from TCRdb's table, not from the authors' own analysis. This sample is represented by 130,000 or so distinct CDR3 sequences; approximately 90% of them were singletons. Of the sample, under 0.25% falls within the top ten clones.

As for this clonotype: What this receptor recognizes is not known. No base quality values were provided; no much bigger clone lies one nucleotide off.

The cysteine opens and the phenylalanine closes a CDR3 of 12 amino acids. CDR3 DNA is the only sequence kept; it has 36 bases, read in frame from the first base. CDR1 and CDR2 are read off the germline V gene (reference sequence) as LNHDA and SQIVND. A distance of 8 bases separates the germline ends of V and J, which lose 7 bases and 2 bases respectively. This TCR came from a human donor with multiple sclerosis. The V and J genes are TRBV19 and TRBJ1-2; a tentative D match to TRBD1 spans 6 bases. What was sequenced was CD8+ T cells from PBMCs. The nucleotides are TGTGCCAGTAATCAGGGGAACTATGGCTACACCTTC. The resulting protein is CASNQGNYGYTF.